These 32 T cell receptor beta chains were sequenced from one sample in a study of T cell repertoires in cytomegalovirus infection. The antigens for these receptors are not known. TCRdb independently ran MiXCR on the reads; one entry per CDR3 protein. The table includes over 120,000 distinct CDR3 sequences, about 31% detected once. The sample consisted of CD8+ T cells from cultured PBMCs, taken from culture after CMV antigen stimulation. The origin of the receptors is a human donor in good health (CMV status not recorded). Some clones in this sample may be carry-over from other donors' samples.

This clonotype was seen a handful of times. The chain employs TRBV7-6 and TRBJ1-1; 7 positions match TRBD1. The junction had 7 bases not matched to a gene; V was cut back by 5 bases and J by 4 bases. This CDR3 is built from 14 residues. Germline V CDR1 and CDR2: SGHVS, FNYEAQ. The CDR3 sequence: CASSRGTASTEAFF. For the CDR3, the DNA is TGTGCCAGCAGCCGCGGGACAGCGAGCACTGAAGCTTTCTTT.

The chain links TRBV7-9 to TRBJ1-4, with D tentatively TRBD1 (5 bases). Germline V gives CDR1 SEHNR, CDR2 FQNEAQ (reference sequence). The CDR3 has 17 amino acids. The V gene lost 6 bases and the J gene lost 0 bases, with 17 bases spanning the gap. The CDR3 here is CASSSAGGGATNEKLFF. CDR3 sequence (DNA): TGTGCCAGCAGTTCCGCCGGAGGAGGGGCAACTAATGAAAAACTGTTTTTT.

This chain joins TRBV7-2 and TRBJ1-1; TRBD1 matches at 9 bases. The CDR3 totals 14 residues. Per germline, CDR1 SGHTA and CDR2 FQGNSA. The V gene end was trimmed by 5 bases and the J gene end by 11 bases; junction bases not matched to a gene: 12. This chain's CDR3 is CASSPRDRVWGAFF. DNA of the CDR3: TGTGCCAGCAGCCCCCGGGACAGGGTTTGGGGGGCTTTCTTT. Full variable domain (missing parts from reference TRBV7-2 and TRBJ1-1): GAGVSQSPSNKVTEKGKDVELRCDPISGHTALYWYRQSLGQGLEFLIYFQGNSAPDKSGLPSDRFSAERTGGSVSTLTIQRTQQEDSAVYLCASSPRDRVWGAFFGQGTRLTVV.

The chain joins TRBV7-2 to TRBJ2-5; no firm D call. CDR3 length: 14 amino acids. The V and J ends lost 1 base and 5 bases respectively, with 11 bases between them. Germline V CDR1 and CDR2: SGHTA, FQGNSA. The CDR3 protein is CASSLGRVVETQYF. The CDR3 DNA sequence: TGTGCCAGCAGCTTAGGAAGGGTCGTGGAGACCCAGTACTTC.

This clonotype was seen repeatedly, ten times or more. The CDR3 region is CASSEWGQGQQPQHF. As DNA, the CDR3 is TGTGCCAGCAGTGAATGGGGACAGGGTCAGCAGCCCCAGCATTTT. The chain combines TRBV6-1 with TRBJ1-5, with TRBD1 matching 9 bases. The germline V gene has CDR1 MNHNS and CDR2 SASEGT. The CDR3 runs to 15 residues. V shed 2 bases and J 7 bases; nucleotides not matched to a gene: 6.

This rearrangement joins TRBV29-1 to TRBJ2-7; D is ambiguous. The V end was cut by 5 bases, the J end by 3 bases, with 20 bases between. The CDR3 consists of 15 residues. Germline V gene lookup returns CDR1 SQVTM and CDR2 ANQGSEA. The CDR3 loop is CSVTDRTIPIYEQYF. The CDR3 DNA is TGCAGCGTTACGGACCGAACTATTCCGATCTACGAGCAGTACTTC.

The chain employs TRBV7-9 and TRBJ2-5; D tentatively reads TRBD1 or TRBD2 (6 bases each). Between the trimmed V and J ends, which lost 1 base and 2 bases, there was a span of 11 bases. The CDR3 consists of 15 residues. Germline CDR1 reads SEHNR; CDR2 reads FQNEAQ (reference sequence). The CDR3 nucleotides read TGTGCCAGCAGCTTAGTCGGGGGCCATCAAGAGACCCAGTACTTC. Its protein product is CASSLVGGHQETQYF.

This clonotype qualifies as medium-sized. The genes are TRBV12-3 or TRBV12-4 and TRBJ1-1; D gene uncertain. The CDR3 has 16 residues. Trimming stripped 8 bases from V and 0 bases from J, with 19 bases between. The CDR3 bases are TGTGCCAGCTCGCCTGGACCCCCCGGTATGAACACTGAAGCTTTCTTT. It specifies CASSPGPPGMNTEAFF.

The rearrangement joins TRBV19 to TRBJ2-3; 12 positions agree with TRBD2. The CDR3 has 17 amino acids. V trimming: 1 base; J trimming: 5 bases; junction bases outside the gene matches: 7. From germline, CDR1 is LNHDA and CDR2 SQIVND (reference sequence). The CDR3 coding sequence is TGTGCCAGTAGTATAGGTACTAGCGGGGGGAGGAGAGATACGCAGTATTTT. Translation: CASSIGTSGGRRDTQYF.

The chain is built from TRBV6-2 or TRBV6-3 and TRBJ1-5, with 8 bases identical to TRBD1. In germline, CDR1 is MNHEY, CDR2 SVGEGT. J gave up 1 base and V 6 bases, and 5 bases lay outside the gene matches. The CDR3 is 15 residues long. CDR3 protein: CASSHRTGSNQPQHF. CDR3 DNA sequence: TGTGCCAGCAGCCACCGGACAGGGAGCAATCAGCCCCAGCATTTT.

The chain recombines TRBV13 with TRBJ1-1; a weak D match, TRBD1 (6 bases). CDR1 is PRHDT and CDR2 is FYEKMQ in the germline V gene (reference sequence). The length of the CDR3 is 15 residues. V shed 5 bases and J shed 9 bases, with 22 bases lying between them. CDR3 loop: CASSNRDTYPNQAFF. Here the CDR3 DNA reads TGTGCCAGCAGCAACAGGGACACCTACCCCAATCAAGCTTTCTTT.

V usage is TRBV6-6 and J usage is TRBJ1-1; D may be TRBD1 (6 bases). CDR1 is MNHNY and CDR2 is SVGAGI in the germline V gene (reference sequence). The CDR3 extends over 14 amino acids. The V end was cut by 1 base, the J end by 0 bases, with 6 bases between. In DNA form, the CDR3 reads TGTGCCAGCAGTTACTGGGACATGAACACTGAAGCTTTCTTT. Protein: CASSYWDMNTEAFF.

The chain uses TRBV2 and TRBJ2-3; D remains ambiguous. Trimming took 4 bases from V and 6 from J, leaving 8 bases between them. Germline-derived CDR1 and CDR2 are SNHLY and FYNNEI. The CDR3 consists of 12 residues. DNA of the CDR3: TGTGCCAGCAGTGCAAAATCGGATACGCAGTATTTT. Protein product: CASSAKSDTQYF.

This clonotype was picked up many times. J is TRBJ2-2 and V is TRBV4-1; 10 bases line up with TRBD2. Germline V gives CDR1 MGHRA, CDR2 YSYEKL. Trimming took 8 bases from V and 3 from J; bases not matched to a gene: 12. CDR3 length equals 17 residues. For the CDR3, the DNA is TGCGCCAGCTGCACAGGGAGCGGGGGGGCCGACACCGGGGAGCTGTTTTTT. This encodes CASCTGSGGADTGELFF.

The chain is built from TRBV12-3 or TRBV12-4 and TRBJ2-5, with 9 bases matching TRBD1. This CDR3 has 14 amino acids. V was clipped by 2 bases and J by 5 bases; unmatched bases: 3. The CDR3: CASSLSGQGETQYF. The CDR3 DNA reads as TGTGCCAGCAGTTTAAGCGGACAGGGGGAGACCCAGTACTTC.

The genes are TRBV20-1 and TRBJ1-4, with a weak D call TRBD1 (6 bases). Trimming stripped 5 bases from V and 0 bases from J, with 13 bases between. Per the germline V gene, CDR1 is DFQATT and CDR2 is SNEGSKA (reference sequence). There are 15 residues in the CDR3. The CDR3 DNA is TGCAGTGCTCTCCCAGGGGTTTCAACTAATGAAAAACTGTTTTTT. This codes for CSALPGVSTNEKLFF.

This chain links TRBV27 with TRBJ1-1; 7 bases are a match to TRBD1. The CDR3 contains 12 residues. CDR1 and CDR2 from the germline V gene are MNHEY and SMNVEV (reference sequence). The V segment lost 9 bases and the J segment 3 bases; nucleotides outside the gene matches: 4. CDR3: CASRTGDTEAFF. In nucleotides, the CDR3 is TGTGCCAGTCGCACAGGGGACACTGAAGCTTTCTTT.

This clonotype was counted between two and nine times. This may come from a read error, since a much larger clone is one base off. The rearrangement joins TRBV7-8 to TRBJ1-1; D is undetermined. The CDR3 spans 13 residues. V was shortened by 1 base and J by 1 base, with 4 bases between the two germline ends. In germline, CDR1 is SGHVS, CDR2 FQNEAQ. DNA for the CDR3: TGTGCCAGCAGCTTAGACCAGAACACTGAAGCTTTCTTT. This sequence encodes CASSLDQNTEAFF.

This clonotype was detected many times. The gene calls are TRBV19 and TRBJ1-1, with a possible D match to TRBD1 (5 bases). This CDR3 spans 13 amino acids. V lost 3 bases to trimming and J lost 1 base, with 6 bases between them. CDR1 LNHDA and CDR2 SQIVND come from the germline V gene (reference sequence). This CDR3 reads CASSIQGNTEAFF. In DNA form, the CDR3 reads TGTGCCAGTAGTATCCAGGGGAACACTGAAGCTTTCTTT.

The V gene is TRBV11-2, the J gene TRBJ2-1, with 7 nucleotides matching TRBD2. The junction had 9 bases not matched to a gene; V was cut back by 3 bases and J by 10 bases. The CDR3 totals 14 residues. Germline V CDR1 and CDR2: SGHAT, FQNNGV. The CDR3 bases are TGTGCCAGCAGCTTGTTTCATGGGGGGGAGGAGCAGTTCTTC. Protein product: CASSLFHGGEEQFF.

The chain is built from TRBV19 and TRBJ1-5; no clear D gene. Trimming removed 3 bases from V and 2 bases from J, with 11 bases in between. CDR1 is LNHDA, CDR2 SQIVND, per germline (reference sequence). The CDR3 loop spans 15 amino acids. The CDR3 reads CASSMSFGGNQPQHF. As DNA, the CDR3 is TGTGCCAGTAGTATGAGTTTCGGGGGCAATCAGCCCCAGCATTTT.

This clonotype has a count of ten or more. The rearrangement joins TRBV12-3 or TRBV12-4 to TRBJ1-1, with D unclear. The CDR3 sequence is 13 residues long. Trimming cost V 7 bases and J 5 bases, with 14 bases left between them. CDR3 DNA: TGTGCCAGCACGCGGTTCGGGATGACTGAAGCTTTCTTT. As protein: CASTRFGMTEAFF.

The chain has TRBV2 and TRBJ2-1, with a tentative D call TRBD2 (5 bases). The CDR3 contains 14 residues. V shed 7 bases and J shed 2 bases, with 12 bases lying between them. Per the germline V gene, CDR1 is SNHLY and CDR2 is FYNNEI. The CDR3 here is CASKEQRAYNEQFF. CDR3 DNA: TGTGCCAGCAAAGAACAGAGGGCCTACAATGAGCAGTTCTTC.

This clonotype has a handful of counts. The chain employs TRBV4-1 and TRBJ1-2; D remains ambiguous. V gave up 0 bases and J gave up 4 bases, with 12 bases separating them. From germline, CDR1 is MGHRA and CDR2 YSYEKL. The CDR3 is made up of 15 amino acids. The CDR3 reads CASSQDQPLLYGYTF. The CDR3 nucleotides are TGCGCCAGCAGCCAAGATCAGCCACTCCTCTATGGCTACACCTTC.

The table lists this clonotype with many counts. This chain uses TRBV28 with TRBJ2-2; D remains ambiguous. Germline assignment: CDR1 MDHEN and CDR2 SYDVKM. The CDR3 length is 12 residues. The V and J ends lost 8 bases and 1 base respectively, with 5 bases between them. The CDR3 sequence: CASWGNTGELFF. CDR3 in DNA: TGTGCCAGCTGGGGGAACACCGGGGAGCTGTTTTTT.

This clonotype was observed a few times. This chain connects TRBV28 to TRBJ1-5; D perhaps matches TRBD1 (5 bases). The V gene's germline CDR1 is MDHEN and CDR2 SYDVKM. The ends were cut back, 4 bases at V and 10 bases at J, with 23 bases in the middle. CDR3 size: 16 residues. Written as DNA, the CDR3 is TGTGCCAGCAGTTACCCCCCAGGTGGGGGTATCACTCCCCAGCATTTT. As protein: CASSYPPGGGITPQHF.

This chain joins TRBV19 and TRBJ2-7; TRBD1 agrees at 7 bases. Germline CDR1 reads LNHDA; CDR2 reads SQIVND (reference sequence). The CDR3 contains 15 residues. The ends lost 3 bases at V and 4 bases at J; junction bases unmatched: 9. CDR3 nucleotide sequence: TGTGCCAGTAGTATCTCGACAGGGAGAATTTACGAGCAGTACTTC. It translates to CASSISTGRIYEQYF.

At least ten counts were recorded for this clonotype. The CDR3 DNA sequence: TGTGCCAGCAGCTCCGGACAGGCCCTCTTCACCTTC. Amino acid sequence: CASSSGQALFTF. The V and J genes are TRBV7-9 and TRBJ1-2; 7 bases align to TRBD1. This CDR3 comprises 12 residues. CDR1 SEHNR and CDR2 FQNEAQ come from the germline V gene (reference sequence). The J segment lost 13 bases and the V segment lost 4 bases, leaving 9 bases of the junction unmatched. Full variable domain (remainder filled in from reference TRBV7-9 and TRBJ1-2): DTGVSQNPRHKITKRGQNVTFRCDPISEHNRLYWYRQTLGQGPEFLTYFQNEAQLEKSRLLSDRFSAERPKGSFSTLEIQRTEQGDSAMYLCASSSGQALFTFGSGTRLTVV.

The chain employs TRBV27 and TRBJ1-1, with 9 bases that match TRBD1. Germline V gene sequence: CDR1 MNHEY, CDR2 SMNVEV (reference sequence). The V segment lost 3 bases and the J segment 3 bases; nucleotides outside the gene matches: 11. The CDR3 is made up of 17 amino acids. CDR3 in DNA: TGTGCCAGCAGTTTGACAGGGGGTATCGGTTATGACACTGAAGCTTTCTTT. It codes for CASSLTGGIGYDTEAFF.

This clonotype was observed a few times. The chain is built from TRBV12-3 or TRBV12-4 and TRBJ2-5; D might be TRBD1 or TRBD2, each matching 5 bases. The V gene lost 3 bases and the J gene lost 6 bases, with 20 bases spanning the gap. The CDR3 has 16 residues. Here the CDR3 reads CASSFLVSGPGQTQYF. CDR3 in DNA: TGTGCCAGCAGTTTTCTGGTGTCGGGGCCCGGCCAGACCCAGTACTTC.

The CDR3 sequence is CASSWQLNTGELFF. For the CDR3, the DNA is TGTGCCAGTAGTTGGCAGCTGAACACCGGGGAGCTGTTTTTT. The chain uses TRBV19 and TRBJ2-2, with D unclear. The CDR3 covers 14 residues. V was pared by 5 bases and J by 1 base, with 8 bases between. Germline V gene data show CDR1 as LNHDA and CDR2 as SQIVND (reference sequence).

The sample holds one count of this clonotype. V and J are TRBV10-3 and TRBJ2-7; D is undetermined. The V gene's germline CDR1 is ENHRY and CDR2 SYGVKD. V lost 2 bases to trimming and J lost 10 bases, with 9 bases between them. The CDR3 covers 11 residues. DNA of the CDR3: TGTGCCATCAGTGAGGGCCGGATACAGTACTTC. Its protein is CAISEGRIQYF.